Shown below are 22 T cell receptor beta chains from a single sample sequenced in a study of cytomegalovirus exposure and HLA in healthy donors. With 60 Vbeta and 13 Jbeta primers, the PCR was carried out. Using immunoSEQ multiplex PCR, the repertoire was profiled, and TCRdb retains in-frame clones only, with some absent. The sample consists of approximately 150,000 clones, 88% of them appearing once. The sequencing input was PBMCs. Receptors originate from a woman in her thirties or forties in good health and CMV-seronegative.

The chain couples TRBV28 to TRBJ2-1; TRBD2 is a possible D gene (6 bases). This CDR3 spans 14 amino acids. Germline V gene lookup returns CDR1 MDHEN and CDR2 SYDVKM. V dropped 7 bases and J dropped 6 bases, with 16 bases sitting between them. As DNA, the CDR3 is TGTGCCAGCACCCAACATGGAGGGCGCAATGAGCAGTTCTTC. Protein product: CASTQHGGRNEQFF.

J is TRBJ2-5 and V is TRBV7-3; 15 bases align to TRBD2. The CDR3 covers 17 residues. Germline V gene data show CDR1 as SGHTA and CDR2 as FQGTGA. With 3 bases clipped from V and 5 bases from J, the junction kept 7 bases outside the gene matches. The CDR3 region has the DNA TGTGCCAGCAGCTTCTCGGGGGGGACTAGCGGGAGGGAGACCCAGTACTTC. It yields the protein CASSFSGGTSGRETQYF.

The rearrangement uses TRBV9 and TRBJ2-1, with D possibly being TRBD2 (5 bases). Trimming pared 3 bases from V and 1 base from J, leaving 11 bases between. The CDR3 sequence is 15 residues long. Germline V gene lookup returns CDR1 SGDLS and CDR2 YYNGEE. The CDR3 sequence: CASSATEGSYNEQFF. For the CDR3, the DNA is TGTGCCAGCAGCGCGACTGAGGGTTCCTACAATGAGCAGTTCTTC.

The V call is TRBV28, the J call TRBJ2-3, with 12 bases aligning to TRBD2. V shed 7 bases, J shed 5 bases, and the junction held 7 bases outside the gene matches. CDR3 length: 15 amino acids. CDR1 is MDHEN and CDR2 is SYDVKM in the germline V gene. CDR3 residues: CASTLAGGPRDTQYF. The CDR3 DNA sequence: TGTGCCAGCACCCTAGCGGGAGGGCCGAGAGATACGCAGTATTTT.

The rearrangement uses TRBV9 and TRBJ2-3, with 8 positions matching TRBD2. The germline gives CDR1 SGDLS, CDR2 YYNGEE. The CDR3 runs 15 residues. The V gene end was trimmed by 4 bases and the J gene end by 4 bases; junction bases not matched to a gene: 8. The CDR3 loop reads CASSRGTRSSDTQYF. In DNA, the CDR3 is TGTGCCAGCAGCCGGGGGACTAGAAGCTCAGATACGCAGTATTTT.

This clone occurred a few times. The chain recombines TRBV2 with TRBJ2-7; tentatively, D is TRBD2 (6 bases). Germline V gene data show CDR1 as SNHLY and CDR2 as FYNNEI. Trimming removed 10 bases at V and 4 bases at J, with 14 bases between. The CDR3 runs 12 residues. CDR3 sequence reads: CATKRVVYEQYF. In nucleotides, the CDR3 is TGTGCCACCAAGCGGGTCGTTTACGAGCAGTACTTC.

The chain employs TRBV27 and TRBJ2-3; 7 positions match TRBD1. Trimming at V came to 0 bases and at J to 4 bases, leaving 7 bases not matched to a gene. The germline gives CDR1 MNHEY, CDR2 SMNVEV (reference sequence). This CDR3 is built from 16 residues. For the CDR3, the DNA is TGTGCCAGCAGTTTATCGTTCAGGGGGATACCAGATACGCAGTATTTT. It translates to CASSLSFRGIPDTQYF.

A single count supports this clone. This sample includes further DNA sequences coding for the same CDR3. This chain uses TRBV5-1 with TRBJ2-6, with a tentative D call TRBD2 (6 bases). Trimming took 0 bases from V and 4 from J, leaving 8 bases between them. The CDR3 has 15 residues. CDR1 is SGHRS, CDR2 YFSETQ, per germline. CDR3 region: CASSLGGTGANVLTF. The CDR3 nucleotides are TGCGCCAGCAGCTTGGGCGGGACCGGGGCCAACGTCCTGACTTTC.

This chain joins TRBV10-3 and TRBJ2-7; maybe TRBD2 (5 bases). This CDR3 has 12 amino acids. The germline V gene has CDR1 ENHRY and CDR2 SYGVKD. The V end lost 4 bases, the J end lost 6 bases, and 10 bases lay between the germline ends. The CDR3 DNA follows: TGTGCCATCAGTGGAACTAGGAGCGAGCAGTACTTC. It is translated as CAISGTRSEQYF.

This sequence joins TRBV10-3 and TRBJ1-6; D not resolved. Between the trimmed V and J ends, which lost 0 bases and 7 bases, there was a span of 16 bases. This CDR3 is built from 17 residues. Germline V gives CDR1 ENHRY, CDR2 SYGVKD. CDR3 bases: TGTGCCATCAGTGAGTCGACTCCGGGGATAACAAATTCACCCCTCCACTTT. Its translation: CAISESTPGITNSPLHF.

The CDR3 region has the DNA TGCGCCAGCAGCTTCTCCGGGACTAGCGGTAATGAGCAGTTCTTC. Translating it yields CASSFSGTSGNEQFF. The J gene is TRBJ2-1, the V gene TRBV5-1; 11 nucleotides line up with TRBD2. Trimming at V came to 2 bases and at J to 7 bases, leaving 5 bases not matched to a gene. This CDR3 comprises 15 residues. Germline V gene lookup returns CDR1 SGHRS and CDR2 YFSETQ. The complete variable domain, with remaining parts taken from reference TRBV5-1 and TRBJ2-1, reads KAGVTQTPRYLIKTRGQQVTLSCSPISGHRSVSWYQQTPGQGLQFLFEYFSETQRNKGNFPGRFSGRQFSNSRSEMNVSTLELGDSALYLCASSFSGTSGNEQFFGPGTRLTVL.

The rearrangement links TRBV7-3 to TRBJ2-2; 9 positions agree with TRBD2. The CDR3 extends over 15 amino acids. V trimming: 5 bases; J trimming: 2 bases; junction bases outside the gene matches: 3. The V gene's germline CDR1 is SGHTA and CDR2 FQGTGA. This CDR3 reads CASSRLAANTGELFF. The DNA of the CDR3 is TGTGCCAGCAGCCGACTAGCGGCTAACACCGGGGAGCTGTTTTTT.

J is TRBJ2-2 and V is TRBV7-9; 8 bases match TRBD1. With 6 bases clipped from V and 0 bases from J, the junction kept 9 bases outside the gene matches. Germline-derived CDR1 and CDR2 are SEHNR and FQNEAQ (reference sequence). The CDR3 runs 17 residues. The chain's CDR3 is CASSRTGGQTNTGELFF. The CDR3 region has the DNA TGTGCCAGCAGTCGTACAGGGGGACAGACGAACACCGGGGAGCTGTTTTTT.

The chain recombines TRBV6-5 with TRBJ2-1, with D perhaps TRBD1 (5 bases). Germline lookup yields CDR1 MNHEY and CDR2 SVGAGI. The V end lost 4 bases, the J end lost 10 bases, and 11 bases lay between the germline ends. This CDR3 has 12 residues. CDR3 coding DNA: TGTGCCAGCAGTTGGCAGGGTGGGGAGCAGTTCTTC. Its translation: CASSWQGGEQFF.

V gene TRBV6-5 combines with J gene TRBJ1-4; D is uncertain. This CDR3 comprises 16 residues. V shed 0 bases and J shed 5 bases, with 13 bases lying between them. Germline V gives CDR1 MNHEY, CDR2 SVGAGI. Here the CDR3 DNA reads TGTGCCAGCAGTTACTCGTACGGGAGCTCAAATGAAAAACTGTTTTTT. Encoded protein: CASSYSYGSSNEKLFF.

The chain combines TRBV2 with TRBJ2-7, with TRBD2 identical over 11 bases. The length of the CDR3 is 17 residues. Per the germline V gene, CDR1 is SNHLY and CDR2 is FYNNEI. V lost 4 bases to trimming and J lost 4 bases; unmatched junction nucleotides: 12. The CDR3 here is CASSVQLAGAMRYEQYF. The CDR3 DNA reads TGTGCCAGCAGTGTCCAACTAGCGGGAGCCATGCGGTACGAGCAGTACTTC.

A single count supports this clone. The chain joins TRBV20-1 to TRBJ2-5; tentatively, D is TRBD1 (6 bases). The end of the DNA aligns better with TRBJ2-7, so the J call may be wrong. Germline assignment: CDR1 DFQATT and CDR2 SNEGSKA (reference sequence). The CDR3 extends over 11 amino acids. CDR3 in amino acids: CSAYTGNEQYF. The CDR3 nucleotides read TGCAGTGCTTATACAGGGAACGAGCAGTACTTC.

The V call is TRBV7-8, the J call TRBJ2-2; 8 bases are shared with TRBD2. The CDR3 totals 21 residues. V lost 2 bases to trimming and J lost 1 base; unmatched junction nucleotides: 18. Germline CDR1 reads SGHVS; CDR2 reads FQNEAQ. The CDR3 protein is CASSLMVFPGVAGLNTGELFF. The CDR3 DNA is TGTGCCAGCAGCTTAATGGTGTTCCCTGGGGTAGCGGGACTGAACACCGGGGAGCTGTTTTTT.

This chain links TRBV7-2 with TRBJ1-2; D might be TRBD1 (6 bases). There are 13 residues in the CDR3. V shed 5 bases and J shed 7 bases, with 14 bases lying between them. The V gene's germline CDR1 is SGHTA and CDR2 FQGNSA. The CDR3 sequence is CASSPYREGGYTF. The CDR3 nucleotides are TGTGCCAGCAGCCCCTACAGGGAAGGTGGCTACACCTTC.

CDR3 amino acids: CASSSYPRENTEAFF. The CDR3 coding sequence is TGCGCCAGCAGCTCATACCCGAGGGAGAACACTGAAGCTTTCTTT. This sequence joins TRBV5-1 and TRBJ1-1; unclear D gene. Germline lookup yields CDR1 SGHRS and CDR2 YFSETQ. Trimming cost V 3 bases and J 1 base, with 13 bases left between them. CDR3 length: 15 residues.

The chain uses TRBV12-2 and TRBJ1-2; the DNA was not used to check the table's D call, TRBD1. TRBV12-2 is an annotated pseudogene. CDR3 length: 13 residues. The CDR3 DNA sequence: TGTGCAAGTCGCTTCGCAGGGCCCTATGGCTACACCTTC. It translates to CASRFAGPYGYTF.

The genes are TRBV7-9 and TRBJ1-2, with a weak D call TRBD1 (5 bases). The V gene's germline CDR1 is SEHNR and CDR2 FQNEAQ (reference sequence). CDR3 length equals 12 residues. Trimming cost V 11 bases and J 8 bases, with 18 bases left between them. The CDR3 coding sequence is TGTGCCGGGGGGGGTTGGATGTTCGGCTACACCTTC. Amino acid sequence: CAGGGWMFGYTF.